The text below deals with one TCR beta chain. No antigen is known for it. The data originate from a study of graft-versus-host responses after intestinal transplantation. The overall study: Induction with anti-thymocyte globulin, then tacrolimus and steroids for roughly 3 years, was given to all recipients.

CDR1 is WNHNN and CDR2 is SYGVQD in the germline V gene (reference sequence). V was shortened by 6 bases and J by 8 bases, with 14 bases between the two germline ends. This CDR3 contains 13 residues. Produced via immunoSEQ multiplex PCR; TCRdb's table is partial and in-frame only. The table includes about 98,000 clones, around 83% detected once. Findings and limits, study-wide: Elevated graft-versus-host to host-versus-graft clonal ratios in allografts were recorded for patients with graft-donor T cell macrochimerism. Present in recipient marrow, GvH clones included some that appeared first in ileum or blood.

This clonotype was obtained from a human donor who received an intestinal transplant. The chain combines TRBV10-1 with TRBJ2-1, with D possibly TRBD2 on 6 matching bases. The material was unstimulated CD8+ T cells sorted from spleen or lymph node cells, obtained before intestinal transplant. Written as DNA, the CDR3 is TGCGCCAGCAGCGAAGGGACTCCGCATGAGCAGTTCTTC. Protein: CASSEGTPHEQFF.